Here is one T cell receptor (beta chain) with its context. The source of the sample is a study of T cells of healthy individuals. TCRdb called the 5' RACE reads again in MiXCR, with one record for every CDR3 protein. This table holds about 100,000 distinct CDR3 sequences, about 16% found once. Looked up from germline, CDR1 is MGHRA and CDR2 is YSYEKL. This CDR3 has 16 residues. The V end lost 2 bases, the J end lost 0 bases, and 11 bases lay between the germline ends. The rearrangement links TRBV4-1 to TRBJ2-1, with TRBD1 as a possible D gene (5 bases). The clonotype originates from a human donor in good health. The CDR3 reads CASSQRGISSYNEQFF. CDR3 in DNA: TGCGCCAGCAGCCAAAGGGGAATTAGCTCCTACAATGAGCAGTTCTTC.